Shown below are 9 T cell receptor beta chains from a single sample sequenced in a study of siplizumab effects on memory and regulatory T cells. Generated by immunoSEQ multiplex PCR, the TCRdb table keeps only in-frame clones and is missing some. The sample consists of more than 45,000 clones, 95% to 98% of them appearing once. The sample was naive CD4+ T cells sorted from blood. The receptors derive from a human donor in good health.

The chain employs TRBV25-1 and TRBJ2-3, with D hard to call. Trimming removed 2 bases from V and 2 bases from J, with 17 bases in between. The CDR3 contains 17 residues. Germline V gives CDR1 MGHDK, CDR2 SYGVNS. CDR3 DNA: TGTGCCAGCAGTGAAGAGACTGGTGGAGTTTACACAGATACGCAGTATTTT. This gives the protein CASSEETGGVYTDTQYF.

The rearrangement links TRBV4-1 to TRBJ1-6; the match to TRBD1 covers 11 bases. Germline loops: CDR1 MGHRA, CDR2 YSYEKL. Trimming took 5 bases from V and 9 from J; bases not matched to a gene: 6. The CDR3 totals 15 residues. CDR3 nucleotide sequence: TGCGCCAGCAGCTTAACCGGGACAGGGGGTTCACCCCTCCACTTT. This codes for CASSLTGTGGSPLHF.

This chain connects TRBV9 to TRBJ2-2; TRBD2 matches 10 bases. The CDR3 has 17 amino acids. Unmatched junction bases numbered 3, after V lost 0 bases and J lost 1 base. The germline CDR1 and CDR2 sequences are SGDLS and YYNGEE. CDR3 protein: CASSVASGSLNTGELFF. CDR3 nucleotide sequence: TGTGCCAGCAGCGTAGCTAGCGGGAGTTTGAACACCGGGGAGCTGTTTTTT.

This clone was counted once. J is TRBJ2-1 and V is TRBV10-3; TRBD2 aligns across 13 bases. J gave up 6 bases and V 6 bases, and 5 bases lay outside the gene matches. The CDR3 contains 15 residues. The germline V gene has CDR1 ENHRY and CDR2 SYGVKD. The CDR3 is CAISQTSGRSNEQFF. DNA for the CDR3: TGTGCCATCAGCCAGACTAGCGGGAGGTCCAATGAGCAGTTCTTC.

V and J are TRBV19 and TRBJ2-1; 9 nucleotides match TRBD2. The CDR3 sequence is 18 residues long. Per germline, CDR1 LNHDA and CDR2 SQIVND (reference sequence). Trimming cost V 2 bases and J 1 base; bases outside gene matches: 9. The CDR3 DNA follows: TGTGCCAGTAGTATAAACGGGGGTAGCGGGAGATCCTACAATGAGCAGTTCTTC. This codes for CASSINGGSGRSYNEQFF.

The chain joins TRBV6-6 to TRBJ2-2; 11 nucleotides align to TRBD2. CDR3 size: 14 residues. V lost 4 bases and J lost 8; bases outside the gene matches: 3. Germline loops: CDR1 MNHNY, CDR2 SVGAGI (reference sequence). CDR3 nucleotide sequence: TGTGCCAGCAGTTCTAGCGGGGGGCTTGGGGAGCTGTTTTTT. Its translation: CASSSSGGLGELFF.

The V and J genes are TRBV9 and TRBJ1-4; a possible D gene is TRBD1 (5 bases). V lost 0 bases, J lost 1 base, and 16 bases lay in between. The V gene's germline CDR1 is SGDLS and CDR2 YYNGEE. CDR3 length: 18 amino acids. The chain's CDR3 is CASSVDPTESGTNEKLFF. As DNA, the CDR3 is TGTGCCAGCAGCGTAGACCCGACAGAGTCGGGAACTAATGAAAAACTGTTTTTT. Filled out from reference TRBV9 and TRBJ1-4, the complete variable domain reads DSGVTQTPKHLITATGQRVTLRCSPRSGDLSVYWYQQSLDQGLQFLIQYYNGEERAKGNILERFSAQQFPDLHSELNLSSLELGDSALYFCASSVDPTESGTNEKLFFGSGTQLSVL.

V and J are TRBV4-2 and TRBJ2-1; TRBD2 matches 7 bases. The CDR3 is 15 amino acids. Germline V gene data show CDR1 as LGHNA and CDR2 as YNFKEQ. V trimming: 1 base; J trimming: 6 bases; junction bases outside the gene matches: 6. In DNA, the CDR3 is TGTGCCAGCAGCCAAGGGGCGGGAGAGCTCAATGAGCAGTTCTTC. Translation: CASSQGAGELNEQFF.

DNA of the CDR3: TGTGCCAGCAGCTTAGTCCCAGGGATCTATGGCTACACCTTC. Protein product: CASSLVPGIYGYTF. This chain connects TRBV11-2 to TRBJ1-2; a weak D match, TRBD1 (5 bases). V dropped 1 base and J dropped 4 bases, with 10 bases sitting between them. CDR3 length: 14 residues. Germline CDR1 is SGHAT and CDR2 is FQNNGV.